What follows is one T cell receptor (beta chain) and its context. The sample belongs to a study of STAT5B mutations in CD4+ large granular lymphocyte leukemia. Deletions cut 1 base from V and 8 bases from J, with 18 bases between. This CDR3 spans 15 amino acids. Per the germline V gene, CDR1 is SQVTM and CDR2 is ANQGSEA. Profiling relied on immunoSEQ multiplex PCR, and the TCRdb table lists in-frame clones only, not all of them. The sample lists more than 30,000 clones, roughly 84% seen once, with around 2.3% in the top ten. Sequenced material: CD4+ T cells from blood buffy coats. The chain carries TRBV29-1 and TRBJ2-1; a possible D gene is TRBD1 (5 bases). The receptor was isolated from a human donor in good health. CDR3 sequence reads: CSVEGWNGRGYEQFF. DNA for the CDR3: TGCAGCGTTGAAGGATGGAATGGAAGGGGTTATGAGCAGTTCTTC.